This TCR beta chain was documented in a study of cytomegalovirus exposure and HLA in healthy donors. Assay used: immunoSEQ multiplex PCR; TCRdb lists only in-frame clones, some missing. Among about 330,000 clones listed, more than 80% were seen once. Looked up from germline, CDR1 is SGHRS and CDR2 is YFSETQ. The CDR3 extends over 12 amino acids. Between the trimmed V and J ends, which lost 0 bases and 6 bases, there was a span of 6 bases. The V call is TRBV5-1, the J call TRBJ1-2; D remains ambiguous. The receptor comes from a woman in her late teens or twenties in good health and CMV-seronegative. Sequencing was carried out using PBMCs. The CDR3 sequence is CASSLGSNGYTF. The DNA for the CDR3 is TGCGCCAGCAGCTTGGGCAGTAATGGCTACACCTTC.